These T cell receptor beta chains were read from a single sample in a study of shared clonotypes between healthy human individuals. The table came from immunoSEQ multiplex PCR; TCRdb's copy has only in-frame clones and leaves some out. The data contain about 800,000 clones, about 96% of them singletons. The specimen sequenced was naive CD8+ T cells sorted from blood. Receptors originate from a man aged 25-40 years in good health. The CDR3 runs from the conserved cysteine through the conserved F or W. The D gene is left open where the match is weak. A row's size may be missing; if present it is once, few, many or a size class.

D gene,J gene,clone size,V gene,CDR3 protein,CDR3 DNA
.,TRBJ1-1,.,TRBV5-4,CASSLDRPKGHLNTEAFF,TGTGCCAGCAGCTTGGACCGGCCGAAGGGCCATTTGAACACTGAAGCTTTCTTT
.,TRBJ2-6,.,TRBV11-2,CASSHIRGTGANVLTF,TGTGCCAGCAGCCATATCCGGGGAACGGGGGCCAACGTCCTGACTTTC
.,TRBJ2-7,once,TRBV7-2,CASSLDIFGGQTYEQYF,TGTGCCAGCAGCTTAGATATTTTCGGCGGGCAGACCTACGAGCAGTACTTC
TRBD2,TRBJ2-7,.,TRBV7-9,CASSHEGGFADEQYF,TGTGCCAGCAGCCACGAGGGAGGGTTCGCGGACGAGCAGTACTTC
TRBD1,TRBJ1-1,few,TRBV29-1,CSVGGTGVPEAFF,TGCAGCGTTGGAGGGACAGGGGTCCCTGAAGCTTTCTTT
.,TRBJ2-7,few,TRBV6-5,CASRSRSYEQYF,TGTGCCAGCCGGAGCCGTTCCTACGAGCAGTACTTC
.,TRBJ1-2,.,TRBV11-2,CASSPDNPGYGYTF,TGTGCCAGCAGCCCTGATAACCCCGGCTATGGCTACACCTTC
TRBD1,TRBJ2-7,once,TRBV11-2,CASSFLNRQGESYEQYF,TGTGCCAGCAGCTTCCTGAACCGACAGGGGGAATCCTACGAGCAGTACTTC
TRBD1,TRBJ1-5,.,TRBV27,CASSNSGTGVYQPQHF,TGTGCCAGCAGTAACTCCGGGACAGGGGTGTATCAGCCCCAGCATTTT
TRBD1,TRBJ2-7,.,TRBV27,CASSSSGTGVREQYF,TGTGCCAGCAGTTCCTCCGGGACAGGGGTTCGGGAGCAGTACTTC
.,TRBJ1-2,.,TRBV30,CAWSTPWEGEKGYTF,TGTGCCTGGAGTACCCCATGGGAGGGGGAAAAAGGCTACACCTTC
.,TRBJ2-1,.,TRBV10-3,CAIGRYNEQFF,TGTGCCATCGGCCGTTACAATGAGCAGTTCTTC
TRBD2,TRBJ2-3,.,TRBV7-2,CASSLTGGITDTQYF,TGTGCCAGCAGCTTAACGGGAGGGATAACAGATACGCAGTATTTT
.,TRBJ2-3,.,TRBV28,CASSPPGRSLTDTQYF,TGTGCCAGCAGCCCACCGGGGAGATCCCTCACAGATACGCAGTATTTT
.,TRBJ1-1,.,TRBV7-9,CASSLIPYQAFF,TGTGCCAGCAGCTTAATCCCGTATCAAGCTTTCTTT
.,TRBJ2-3,.,TRBV7-2,CASSREGRDTQYF,TGTGCCAGCAGCCGCGAGGGAAGAGATACGCAGTATTTT
TRBD1,TRBJ2-7,.,TRBV7-9,CASSFYDRAAVEQYF,TGTGCCAGCAGCTTCTACGACAGGGCGGCGGTCGAGCAGTACTTC
.,TRBJ2-7,.,TRBV27,CASSQGGRGFYEQYF,TGTGCCAGCAGTCAAGGGGGGAGGGGTTTCTACGAGCAGTACTTC